The T cell receptor beta chain under discussion was sequenced for a study of T-cell reconstitution after alpha-beta-depleted transplantation in children. General observations from the study: In patients about two months after transplant, alpha-beta T cells reportedly arose from several hundred expanded graft clones.

Unique molecular identifiers featured in how the TCRbeta library was prepared. TCRdb re-derived calls from the PCR reads in MiXCR, one entry per CDR3 protein. The sample lists about 200,000 distinct CDR3 sequences; approximately 7% were seen once. This clonotype showed up just a few times. Its antigen is not identified. Germline loops: CDR1 LGHDT, CDR2 YNNKEL (reference sequence). The CDR3 is 13 residues long. Trimming pared 5 bases from V and 4 bases from J, leaving 9 bases between. The TCR comes from a boy younger than 10 with acute lymphoblastic leukemia, due to receive a stem cell transplant. This material consisted of PBMCs, taken before TCRalphabeta/CD19-depleted stem cell transplant. The chain couples TRBV3-1 to TRBJ1-3; D gene ambiguous. The DNA of the CDR3 is TGTGCCAGCAGCACTAGTCCGGGAAACACCATATATTTT. It yields the protein CASSTSPGNTIYF.